The rows below give T cell receptor beta chains drawn from one sample of a study of T cell changes during pregnancy in multiple sclerosis. Some clones are missing from TCRdb's copy, which holds only in-frame ones; the method was immunoSEQ multiplex PCR. The sample has 12,000 or so clones; 84% are singletons. Sample: CD8+ T cells from peripheral blood mononuclear cells, taken after pregnancy. The receptor source for this set is a female donor in good health, enrolled as a control in a pregnancy study. Both conserved end residues are part of each CDR3. The D gene is left open where the match is weak. Where a row states a size, it is once, few, many or the class of an expanded clone; other rows omit it.

D,V,size,J,CDR3,DNA
-,TRBV7-7,medium-sized,TRBJ1-5,CASSLVGDKYSNQPQHF,TGTGCTAGCAGCTTAGTGGGGGACAAATATAGCAATCAGCCCCAGCATTTT
-,TRBV2,-,TRBJ2-5,CASSEQERETQYF,TGTGCCAGCAGTGAACAGGAAAGAGAGACCCAGTACTTC
TRBD2,TRBV6-1,-,TRBJ2-7,CASSETLAGGSYEQYF,TGTGCCAGCAGTGAAACCCTAGCGGGAGGGTCCTACGAGCAGTACTTC
-,TRBV19,-,TRBJ1-5,CASSSFSDNRNQPQHF,TGTGCCAGTAGCTCTTTTAGTGACAATCGCAATCAGCCCCAGCATTTT
TRBD2,TRBV30,-,TRBJ2-5,CAWSAGIAGGGETQYF,TGTGCCTGGAGTGCCGGGATAGCGGGAGGGGGAGAGACCCAGTACTTC
-,TRBV6-5,-,TRBJ2-7,CASSYDTSSSYEQYF,TGTGCCAGCAGTTACGATACTAGCTCCTCCTACGAGCAGTACTTC
TRBD1,TRBV29-1,-,TRBJ2-1,CSVGQGLSYNEQFF,TGCAGCGTGGGACAGGGGCTCTCCTACAATGAGCAGTTCTTC
-,TRBV10-3,-,TRBJ2-1,CAISESAGNEQFF,TGTGCCATCAGTGAGTCTGCGGGGAATGAGCAGTTCTTC
-,TRBV5-1,-,TRBJ1-3,CASAPQGTGNTIYF,TGCGCCAGCGCCCCCCAGGGAACTGGAAACACCATATATTTT
-,TRBV10-3,-,TRBJ1-5,CAISAEASGGPQHF,TGTGCCATCAGTGCTGAGGCGTCCGGGGGGCCCCAGCATTTT
TRBD2,TRBV14,-,TRBJ2-3,CASSPWSGRAHVYPDTQYF,TGTGCCAGCAGCCCATGGAGCGGGAGGGCCCACGTTTATCCAGATACGCAGTATTTT
TRBD2,TRBV30,-,TRBJ2-1,CAWSFLAGDEQFF,TGTGCCTGGAGTTTTCTAGCGGGAGACGAGCAGTTCTTC
TRBD2,TRBV13,few,TRBJ2-3,CASSGFVSGGGGNTQYF,TGTGCCAGCAGCGGATTTGTTAGCGGGGGAGGTGGGAATACGCAGTATTTT
TRBD2,TRBV28,-,TRBJ2-3,CASPLHKVAGITDTQYF,TGTGCCAGCCCCCTTCATAAAGTAGCGGGAATAACAGATACGCAGTATTTT
-,TRBV28,once,TRBJ1-5,CASSPGASNQPQHF,TGTGCCAGCAGCCCAGGGGCTAGCAATCAGCCCCAGCATTTT
TRBD1,TRBV27,-,TRBJ1-5,CASMTGFGPQHF,TGTGCCAGCATGACAGGGTTTGGGCCCCAGCATTTT
-,TRBV18,once,TRBJ1-1,CASSPGTEAFF,TGTGCCAGCTCACCCGGGACTGAAGCTTTCTTT
-,TRBV7-3,-,TRBJ2-1,CASSFPGYNEQFF,TGTGCCAGCAGCTTTCCCGGCTACAATGAGCAGTTCTTC
-,TRBV6-6,-,TRBJ2-7,CASSPLANYEQYF,TGTGCCAGCAGCCCGCTAGCGAACTACGAGCAGTACTTC
TRBD1,TRBV9,-,TRBJ2-4,CASSPRDRGEGKNIQYF,TGTGCCAGCAGCCCCCGGGACAGGGGAGAGGGAAAAAACATTCAGTACTTC
-,TRBV30,-,TRBJ1-5,CAWSVETAGPWQPQHF,TGTGCCTGGAGCGTCGAGACAGCGGGCCCTTGGCAGCCCCAGCATTTT
TRBD2,TRBV10-3,-,TRBJ2-5,CAISESLAGGIPYF,TGTGCCATCAGTGAGTCTTTAGCGGGAGGAATTCCGTACTTC
-,TRBV5-1,once,TRBJ1-1,CASSWLDMNTEAFF,TGCGCCAGCAGCTGGTTGGACATGAACACTGAAGCTTTCTTT
-,TRBV5-6,-,TRBJ1-2,CASSFLGADYGYTF,TGTGCCAGCAGCTTCCTGGGGGCGGACTATGGCTACACCTTC
TRBD1,TRBV11-3,-,TRBJ1-1,CASSRDRNTEAFF,TGTGCCAGCAGCCGGGACAGGAACACTGAAGCTTTCTTT
TRBD1,TRBV7-3,-,TRBJ1-1,CASSLGTGWNTEAFF,TGTGCCAGCAGCTTAGGGACAGGGTGGAACACTGAAGCTTTCTTT
-,TRBV7-9,-,TRBJ2-5,CASSLAQVDQETQYF,TGTGCCAGCAGCTTAGCGCAGGTGGACCAAGAGACCCAGTACTTC